What follows are 9 T cell receptor beta chains derived from one specimen sequenced in a study of T cell responses to AZD1222 COVID-19 vaccine. The method was immunoSEQ multiplex PCR; TCRdb's version includes in-frame clones alone and lacks a portion of them. In the table there are 150,000 to 200,000 clones, about 90% of which are singletons. The specimen was peripheral blood, collected on day 0 of AZD1222 vaccination. These receptors were obtained from an adult in good health.

This chain links TRBV30 with TRBJ1-4; no definite D call. The V gene's germline CDR1 is GTSNPN and CDR2 SVGIG (reference sequence). Trimming took 5 bases from V and 0 from J, leaving 10 bases between them. CDR3 length equals 14 residues. The CDR3 here is CAWGAQATNEKLFF. In DNA form, the CDR3 reads TGTGCCTGGGGCGCCCAGGCAACTAATGAAAAACTGTTTTTT.

This sequence joins TRBV7-9 and TRBJ1-2; TRBD1 agrees at 7 bases. The junction had 6 bases not matched to a gene; V was cut back by 1 base and J by 7 bases. The CDR3 sequence is 14 residues long. Germline V gene data show CDR1 as SEHNR and CDR2 as FQNEAQ (reference sequence). The CDR3 sequence is CASSLEGAWGGYTF. The CDR3 coding sequence is TGTGCCAGCAGCTTAGAGGGGGCGTGGGGTGGCTACACCTTC.

This clone occurred once. V is TRBV7-9 and J is TRBJ2-3; 7 bases match TRBD1. CDR1 is SEHNR and CDR2 is FQNEAQ in the germline V gene (reference sequence). J lost 2 bases, V lost 6 bases, and 11 bases had no gene match. This CDR3 contains 16 residues. The CDR3 is CASRHLTGEFTDTQYF. Written as DNA, the CDR3 is TGTGCCAGCAGACATCTCACAGGGGAGTTCACAGATACGCAGTATTTT.

The chain is built from TRBV24-1 and TRBJ2-7; TRBD2 matches at 7 bases. The J segment lost 4 bases and the V segment lost 5 bases, leaving 10 bases of the junction unmatched. Germline-derived CDR1 and CDR2 are KGHDR and SFDVKD. This CDR3 is built from 15 residues. CDR3 DNA sequence: TGTGCCACCAGTGCCCTAGCGGCGGGTCGGTACGAGCAGTACTTC. Its protein is CATSALAAGRYEQYF.

The chain couples TRBV7-9 to TRBJ1-1, with 8 bases aligning to TRBD1. Unmatched junction bases numbered 8, after V lost 6 bases and J lost 2 bases. Germline CDR1 is SEHNR and CDR2 is FQNEAQ (reference sequence). The CDR3 contains 15 residues. The CDR3 DNA reads as TGTGCCAGCAGGGCCGGACAGGGATTAAACACTGAAGCTTTCTTT. Its translation: CASRAGQGLNTEAFF.

The rearrangement joins TRBV27 to TRBJ2-2; D call uncertain. CDR1 is MNHEY, CDR2 SMNVEV, per germline (reference sequence). This CDR3 is built from 15 residues. Deletions cut 2 bases from V and 4 bases from J, with 11 bases between. The CDR3 protein is CASSLESYGTGELFF. The CDR3 bases are TGTGCCAGCAGTTTAGAGTCTTACGGCACCGGGGAGCTGTTTTTT.

The chain joins TRBV6-5 to TRBJ2-2, with 8 bases that match TRBD1. Trimming at V came to 1 base and at J to 3 bases, leaving 4 bases not matched to a gene. Germline V gene data show CDR1 as MNHEY and CDR2 as SVGAGI. The CDR3 extends over 16 amino acids. In DNA, the CDR3 is TGTGCCAGCAGTTACTACAGGGGGGACCACACCGGGGAGCTGTTTTTT. Its translation: CASSYYRGDHTGELFF.

CDR3 in DNA: TGTGCCAGCACTCTGGGACTAGCGGGTGAGCAGTTCTTC. It is translated as CASTLGLAGEQFF. The genes are TRBV12-3 or TRBV12-4 and TRBJ2-1; TRBD2 aligns across 12 bases. This CDR3 has 13 amino acids. The trim removed 7 bases at V and 9 bases at J, leaving 4 bases unmatched.

The chain uses TRBV2 and TRBJ2-1; 8 positions agree with TRBD1. The CDR3 is made up of 14 amino acids. J gave up 1 base and V 6 bases, and 2 bases lay outside the gene matches. Germline values: CDR1 SNHLY, CDR2 FYNNEI. CDR3 region: CASRGTGSYNEQFF. The CDR3 nucleotides are TGTGCCAGCAGAGGGACAGGTTCCTACAATGAGCAGTTCTTC.